This T cell receptor (beta chain) was captured by sequencing in a study of blood T cell repertoires in COVID-19. The table came from immunoSEQ multiplex PCR; TCRdb's copy has only in-frame clones and leaves some out. Of approximately 350,000 clones listed, roughly 80% are singletons. Participants' own reports of clinical history determined their cohort assignment. CDR1 and CDR2 (germline): SGHAT, FQDESV (reference sequence). The ends were cut back, 3 bases at V and 3 bases at J, with 14 bases in the middle. The CDR3 is 15 amino acids. Sequencing input: PBMCs or T cells enriched from blood (not recorded which). This rearrangement joins TRBV11-1 to TRBJ2-5; D perhaps matches TRBD2 (6 bases). This clonotype was sampled from a woman aged 45-65 years who had recovered from COVID-19. The CDR3 DNA sequence: TGTGCCAGCAGCTTGAACCGGGACTCCAAAGAGACCCAGTACTTC. Amino acids: CASSLNRDSKETQYF.